The 10 T cell receptor beta chains below come from one sample, sequenced in a study of vaccination and CD4 T cells after COVID-19. Stated treatment: roughly 10-day PBMC culture with coronavirus spike peptide pools or control peptides (ViraFEST assay). The antigens for these receptors are not known. With the Oncomine TCR Beta short-read assay, DNA from cultured CD4+ T cells was sequenced. MiXCR was run by TCRdb on the PCR reads, yielding one entry per CDR3 protein. The repertoire holds 15,000 to 20,000 distinct CDR3 sequences, with approximately 50% as singletons. The sample taken for sequencing was CD4+ T cells from blood, cultured in vitro. The receptor set was obtained from a human donor who had recovered from COVID-19.

The chain links TRBV10-3 to TRBJ1-3, with D perhaps TRBD1 (6 bases). Deletions cut 10 bases from V and 2 bases from J, with 18 bases between. The CDR3 spans 15 residues. In germline, CDR1 is ENHRY, CDR2 SYGVKD. Here the CDR3 reads CATQTRGGAGNTIYF. The CDR3 bases are TGTGCCACACAGACCAGAGGGGGGGCTGGAAACACCATATATTTT.

Judged by abundance, this clonotype is medium-sized. This rearrangement joins TRBV6-1 to TRBJ1-2; D remains ambiguous. The V gene lost 5 bases and the J gene lost 3 bases, with 10 bases spanning the gap. The CDR3 spans 13 residues. CDR1 is MNHNS, CDR2 SASEGT, per germline. The CDR3 spells CASSPLADYGYTF. In DNA form, the CDR3 reads TGTGCCAGCAGTCCACTTGCGGACTATGGCTACACCTTC.

V and J are TRBV7-2 and TRBJ2-7; 9 nucleotides match TRBD1. The J segment lost 3 bases and the V segment lost 5 bases, leaving 17 bases of the junction unmatched. The CDR3 has 18 residues. CDR1 SGHTA and CDR2 FQGNSA come from the germline V gene. The CDR3 loop is CASSPTRQGEPPLYEQYF. CDR3 bases: TGTGCCAGCAGCCCCACCCGACAGGGGGAGCCGCCCCTCTACGAGCAGTACTTC. Combining the CDR3 with reference TRBV7-2 and TRBJ2-7 gives the whole variable domain GAGVSQSPSNKVTEKGKDVELRCDPISGHTALYWYRQSLGQGLEFLIYFQGNSAPDKSGLPSDRFSAERTGGSVSTLTIQRTQQEDSAVYLCASSPTRQGEPPLYEQYFGPGTRLTVT.

J is TRBJ2-1 and V is TRBV4-3; 10 bases line up with TRBD1. The V gene end was trimmed by 1 base and the J gene end by 7 bases; junction bases not matched to a gene: 7. The CDR3 runs 16 residues. CDR1 and CDR2 (germline): LGHNA, YSLEER. The chain's CDR3 is CASSQGVGTGENEQFF. Here the CDR3 DNA reads TGCGCCAGCAGCCAAGGGGTCGGGACAGGGGAGAATGAGCAGTTCTTC.

By proportion, this clonotype is medium-sized. The chain combines TRBV28 with TRBJ1-2; D is unresolved. The V end was cut by 10 bases, the J end by 1 base, with 7 bases between. There are 11 residues in the CDR3. The germline gives CDR1 MDHEN, CDR2 SYDVKM. The CDR3 here is CATYINYGYTF. CDR3 sequence (DNA): TGTGCCACCTACATTAACTATGGCTACACCTTC.

This clonotype has a handful of counts. This rearrangement joins TRBV30 to TRBJ1-6; 7 bases are shared with TRBD1. The germline V gene encodes CDR1 GTSNPN and CDR2 SVGIG (reference sequence). V lost 1 base and J lost 6; bases outside the gene matches: 3. CDR3 length: 14 amino acids. The CDR3 region is CAWSAGQLNSPLHF. The CDR3, as DNA: TGTGCCTGGAGTGCGGGACAGCTTAATTCACCCCTCCACTTT.

V is TRBV4-1 and J is TRBJ1-5; weak D call: TRBD1 (5 bases). Germline V gene sequence: CDR1 MGHRA, CDR2 YSYEKL. This CDR3 has 17 residues. V lost 3 bases to trimming and J lost 3 bases, with 18 bases between them. The CDR3 DNA reads TGCGCCAGCAGCCAGCTCCCAGGGTTTTTGGACAATCAGCCCCAGCATTTT. This gives the protein CASSQLPGFLDNQPQHF.

This clonotype is large by share. The chain's CDR3 is CATSWTGGSGELFF. The CDR3 coding sequence is TGTGCCACCTCGTGGACAGGGGGTTCCGGGGAGCTGTTTTTT. The rearrangement joins TRBV12-3 or TRBV12-4 to TRBJ2-2, with 10 bases lining up with TRBD1. V was clipped by 10 bases and J by 6 bases; unmatched bases: 8. This CDR3 is 14 amino acids long.

This clonotype has just a few counts. This chain links TRBV7-8 with TRBJ2-7; D not certain. Per germline, CDR1 SGHVS and CDR2 FQNEAQ. The CDR3 is 13 amino acids. Deletions cut 5 bases from V and 0 bases from J, with 8 bases between. DNA of the CDR3: TGTGCCAGCAGCATTACGGGCTCCTACGAGCAGTACTTC. The encoded protein is CASSITGSYEQYF.

This clonotype was observed a handful of times. The V gene is TRBV20-1, the J gene TRBJ2-7, with 11 bases fitting TRBD1. Germline CDR1 and CDR2: DFQATT and SNEGSKA (reference sequence). Losses at the gene ends were 3 bases for V and 4 bases for J; bases not matched to a gene: 5. The CDR3 is 14 amino acids. The CDR3 DNA is TGCAGTGCTAGCAAGGGACAGGGGGTGTACGAGCAGTACTTC. Amino acids: CSASKGQGVYEQYF.